This TCR beta chain was recorded in a study of PD-L1 blockade in urothelial cancer. Study context: In the mid-2010s, patients got going on atezolizumab, taking 1,200 mg intravenously every 3 weeks. Across blood samples, T cells had a median count of roughly 140,000.

The CDR3 is made up of 13 amino acids. Germline trimming cut 4 bases from V and 1 base from J; bases unmatched to any gene: 0. Germline CDR1 reads KGHSY; CDR2 reads FQNENV. TCRdb keeps only in-frame clones here, not all; method: immunoSEQ multiplex PCR. Of some 100,000 clones in the sample, roughly 90% are singletons; the top ten hold more than 0.85%. Regarding time point: pretreatment peripheral blood. The V and J genes are TRBV16 and TRBJ1-1; 7 bases map to TRBD1. This sequence originates from an elderly woman with urothelial cancer. Sequencing was performed on PBMCs, taken around atezolizumab (anti-PD-L1) treatment. In nucleotides, the CDR3 is TGTGCCAGCAGCCGGGACAGGAACACTGAAGCTTTCTTT. This sequence encodes CASSRDRNTEAFF.